This is a list of T cell receptor beta chains from one sample in a study of T cells after yellow fever vaccination. TCRdb redid the calling of the 5' RACE reads with MiXCR, one entry per CDR3 protein. The sample holds 150,000 or so distinct CDR3 sequences, around 9.7% seen once. Sequenced here: CD8+ T cells sorted from PBMCs, sampled 45 days after the yellow fever booster vaccination. These TCRs come from a man between 18 and 35 years old who received the YFV17D yellow fever vaccine. Both conserved end residues are part of each CDR3. A D gene is named only where the DNA matches it firmly. A clone size is listed for some rows: how often the clone was seen (once, few, many), or a class if it is expanded.

>TRBJ2-1|TRBV15|NA|NA|14
TGTGCCACCAGCAGCAGGGGGGTCCACAATGAGCAGTTCTTC
CATSSRGVHNEQFF
>TRBJ2-7|TRBV27|TRBD1|few|17
TGTGCCAGCAGTTTATCCTCCGGGACAGGGTCGTCCTACGAGCAGTACTTC
CASSLSSGTGSSYEQYF
>TRBJ2-1|TRBV6-2/TRBV6-3|TRBD2|NA|17
TGTGCCAGCTCCGGGACTAGCGGGGGGAGCTCCTACAATGAGCAGTTCTTC
CASSGTSGGSSYNEQFF
>TRBJ2-3|TRBV4-1|NA|many|14
TGCGCCAGCAGCCAAGTCCCAGGCACAGATACGCAGTATTTT
CASSQVPGTDTQYF
>TRBJ2-5|TRBV6-5|NA|NA|15
TGTGCCAGCAGTTACAAAGGGGGATTCCAAGAGACCCAGTACTTC
CASSYKGGFQETQYF
>TRBJ2-1|TRBV10-2|NA|many|15
TGCGCCAGCAGTGAGTCACCGGGCTCCTACAATGAGCAGTTCTTC
CASSESPGSYNEQFF
>TRBJ2-7|TRBV9|TRBD2|few|14
TGTGCCAGCAGCGTAGGGTCTAGCGGGAACGAGCAGTACTTC
CASSVGSSGNEQYF
>TRBJ2-5|TRBV7-9|TRBD2|NA|15
TGTGCCAGCAGCTTTTTGGCGGGGGGCCTCGAGACCCAGTACTTC
CASSFLAGGLETQYF
>TRBJ2-7|TRBV29-1|TRBD1|NA|12
TGCAGCGTAGGACAGGGAACCTACGAGCAGTACTTC
CSVGQGTYEQYF
>TRBJ2-7|TRBV10-3|NA|NA|17
TGTGCCATCAAGTGCTATATTGGACAGCAGATATCCTACGAGCAGTACTTC
CAIKCYIGQQISYEQYF
>TRBJ2-6|TRBV7-9|TRBD1|few|18
TGTGCCAGCAGCTTCCAGGACAGGACCGACTCTGGGGCCAACGTCCTGACTTTC
CASSFQDRTDSGANVLTF
>TRBJ2-2|TRBV4-1|NA|NA|17
TGCGCCAGCAGCCCACTCCAGGTGGGGCAACGTACCGGGGAGCTGTTTTTT
CASSPLQVGQRTGELFF
>TRBJ1-5|TRBV7-2|NA|NA|15
TGTGCCAGCAGCTTAGTGGGTGAGGCGGTGGAGCCCCAGCATTTT
CASSLVGEAVEPQHF
>TRBJ2-3|TRBV28|NA|few|14
TGTGCCAGCAGTTTTGGCGATAGCACAGATACGCAGTATTTT
CASSFGDSTDTQYF
>TRBJ1-5|TRBV15|TRBD1|few|16
TGTGCCACCAGCAGGGACAGGGGACTTAGCAATCAGCCCCAGCATTTT
CATSRDRGLSNQPQHF
>TRBJ2-1|TRBV6-5|NA|many|13
TGTGCCAGCAGTTACTCGCAGTACAATGAGCAGTTCTTC
CASSYSQYNEQFF
>TRBJ2-3|TRBV7-7|NA|few|15
TGTGCCAGCAGCTTAGCGCAGGGTCCCCAAGATACGCAGTATTTT
CASSLAQGPQDTQYF
>TRBJ2-6|TRBV13|NA|NA|16
TGTGCCAGCAGCTACGGACAGCCCACTGGGGCCAACGTCCTGACTTTC
CASSYGQPTGANVLTF
>TRBJ2-6|TRBV5-1|NA|few|14
TGCGCCAGCAGGGGGCAAACCGGGGCCAACGTCCTGACTTTC
CASRGQTGANVLTF
>TRBJ2-5|TRBV11-2|NA|few|13
TGTGCCAGCGGGATAGGGGATCGGGAGACCCAGTACTTC
CASGIGDRETQYF
>TRBJ2-7|TRBV7-6|TRBD1|few|15
TGTGCCAGCAGCGTGGGACAGCGAAGCTCCTACGAGCAGTACTTC
CASSVGQRSSYEQYF
>TRBJ1-2|TRBV13|NA|few|16
TGTGCCAGCAGCTTAGGCCAAGGAGTTCGGCCCTATGGCTACACCTTC
CASSLGQGVRPYGYTF
>TRBJ2-3|TRBV7-9|NA|many|11
TGTGCCAGCAGCTGGACGGGTACGCAGTATTTT
CASSWTGTQYF
>TRBJ1-2|TRBV4-1|TRBD1|many|15
TGCGCCAGCAACCGGGACAGGGAAGAGAACTATGGCTACACCTTC
CASNRDREENYGYTF
>TRBJ2-3|TRBV20-1|TRBD2|NA|17
TGCAGTGCCCCCGGGACTAGCGGGGGGTTTAGCACAGATACGCAGTATTTT
CSAPGTSGGFSTDTQYF
>TRBJ1-1|TRBV27|NA|many|14
TGTGCCAGCAGTTTTTCGGGGAGGTGGGCTGAAGCTTTCTTT
CASSFSGRWAEAFF
>TRBJ2-1|TRBV12-3/TRBV12-4|TRBD2|few|11
TGTGCCAGCAGTTTCGGGGGGTATAAGTTCTTC
CASSFGGYKFF
>TRBJ2-2|TRBV7-9|NA|few|16
TGTGCCAGCAGCCCCTTCAGTAGTTGGAACACCGGGGAGCTGTTTTTT
CASSPFSSWNTGELFF
>TRBJ2-3|TRBV7-3|NA|NA|14
TGTGCCAGCAGCTTGGGACGAAACACAGATACGCAGTATTTT
CASSLGRNTDTQYF
>TRBJ1-6|TRBV11-2|TRBD1|few|17
TGTGCCAGCAGCTTAGAGAGCACAGGGGTAAGAAATTCACCCCTCCACTTT
CASSLESTGVRNSPLHF
>TRBJ2-3|TRBV15|NA|NA|14
TGTGCCACCAGCGCGGGCGCCTCCACAGATACGCAGTATTTT
CATSAGASTDTQYF
>TRBJ2-2|TRBV15|NA|few|13
TGTGCCACCAGCAATCGGGGACCCGGGGAGCTGTTTTTT
CATSNRGPGELFF
>TRBJ2-5|TRBV4-3|TRBD2|few|13
TGCGCCAGCAGCCTTGGACTAGCGGGGACCCAGTACTTC
CASSLGLAGTQYF
>TRBJ1-1|TRBV6-5|NA|NA|14
TGTGCCAGCAGTTATGGAGTCTTGAACACTGAAGCTTTCTTT
CASSYGVLNTEAFF
>TRBJ2-1|TRBV6-1|NA|few|14
TGTGCCAGCAGTGAATTCGGGGGCGTCAATGAGCAGTTCTTC
CASSEFGGVNEQFF
>TRBJ1-4|TRBV27|NA|few|15
TGTGCCAGCAGTTTAGAGCACAGCACTAATGAAAAACTGTTTTTT
CASSLEHSTNEKLFF
>TRBJ2-7|TRBV12-3/TRBV12-4|NA|NA|14
TGTGCCAGCAGCCCGAGGTACACAAGGTACGAGCAGTACTTC
CASSPRYTRYEQYF
>TRBJ1-1|TRBV6-5|NA|few|13
TGTGCCAGCAGTCCAGGGTGGACCACTGAAGCTTTCTTT
CASSPGWTTEAFF
>TRBJ1-3|TRBV4-3|TRBD1|few|14
TGCGCCAGCAGCCAAGATTACGGACAGGGCAGGATATATTTT
CASSQDYGQGRIYF
>TRBJ1-1|TRBV29-1|NA|few|11
TGCAGCGTTAGGGTGAACACTGAAGCTTTCTTT
CSVRVNTEAFF
>TRBJ1-1|TRBV4-3|NA|many|12
TGCGCCAGCAGCCAAGAGGGCAGTGAAGCTTTCTTT
CASSQEGSEAFF
>TRBJ2-1|TRBV27|NA|NA|14
TGTGCCAGCAGTGACGGGGTCTCCTACAATGAGCAGTTCTTC
CASSDGVSYNEQFF
>TRBJ1-1|TRBV20-1|TRBD1|many|13
TGCAGTGCTGGGGGACAGGGGGACACTGAAGCTTTCTTT
CSAGGQGDTEAFF
>TRBJ1-1|TRBV19|NA|few|11
TGTGCCAGTAGTATCGGCGGTGAAGCTTTCTTT
CASSIGGEAFF
>TRBJ2-3|TRBV6-4|TRBD2|few|14
TGTGCCAGCAGTGAAAGCGGGGGGGCAGATACGCAGTATTTT
CASSESGGADTQYF
>TRBJ1-1|TRBV7-2|NA|NA|14
TGTGCCAGCAGCTTAGGGCCGGGGAACACTGAAGCTTTCTTT
CASSLGPGNTEAFF
>TRBJ2-7|TRBV6-2/TRBV6-3|TRBD1|many|14
TGTGCCAGCACTCACCGGACAGGGGCCTACGAGCAGTACTTC
CASTHRTGAYEQYF
>TRBJ2-5|TRBV12-3/TRBV12-4|NA|many|15
TGTGCCAGCAGTTTGCTGCAGGGATCGGAGACGACCCAGTACTTC
CASSLLQGSETTQYF
>TRBJ2-3|TRBV2|NA|NA|14
TGTGCCAGCAGTGAAGCCGGTACCACAGATACGCAGTATTTT
CASSEAGTTDTQYF
>TRBJ2-7|TRBV30|NA|NA|12
TGTGCCTGGAACGTCTTCCGGGACGAGCAGTACTTC
CAWNVFRDEQYF
>TRBJ1-4|TRBV6-1|TRBD1|NA|16
TGTGCCAGCAGTTCCATTTTTGGACAGGAGGGTGAAAAACTGTTTTTT
CASSSIFGQEGEKLFF
>TRBJ1-1|TRBV4-1|NA|NA|15
TGCGCCAGCAGCCGGCCAACGGGGGGCTCCACTGAAGCTTTCTTT
CASSRPTGGSTEAFF
>TRBJ2-2|TRBV29-1|TRBD2|NA|14
TGCAGCGTTGCCGGGACTAGATACACCGGGGAGCTGTTTTTT
CSVAGTRYTGELFF
>TRBJ1-1|TRBV21-1|NA|few|11
TGTGCCAGCAGCAAACCCCTGGGCGCTTTCTTT
CASSKPLGAFF
>TRBJ2-7|TRBV10-3|TRBD1|NA|13
TGTGCCATCAGTCTAGGGGGCGCGAACGAGCAGTACTTC
CAISLGGANEQYF
>TRBJ1-1|TRBV2|NA|NA|14
TGTGCCAGAGCCCATCCTCAGGGGAACACTGAAGCTTTCTTT
CARAHPQGNTEAFF
>TRBJ2-5|TRBV4-1|NA|few|14
TGCGCCAGCAGCCAAGGGTGGGGTCTGGAGACCCAGTACTTC
CASSQGWGLETQYF
>TRBJ1-4|TRBV19|TRBD1|few|15
TGTGCCAGTAGTCGAAGGACAGGATCTAATGAAAAACTGTTTTTT
CASSRRTGSNEKLFF
>TRBJ2-1|TRBV6-2/TRBV6-3|NA|NA|13
TGTGCCAGCAGTATCGGGGTCAACAATGAGCAGTTCTTC
CASSIGVNNEQFF
>TRBJ2-1|TRBV10-3|NA|NA|13
TGTGCCATCACCCAGGGACTGGGCAATGAGCAGTTCTTC
CAITQGLGNEQFF